The clone carrying this T cell receptor (beta chain) was observed a single time. Sequencing used immunoSEQ multiplex PCR; TCRdb keeps in-frame clones, though not all of them. Of about 110,000 clones detected, roughly 86% appear once; the ten largest clones hold about 4.5%. The data originate from a study of blood T cell repertoires in COVID-19. Germline V lookup: CDR1 SGHAT, CDR2 FQNNGV. The V gene end was trimmed by 6 bases and the J gene end by 7 bases; junction bases not matched to a gene: 12. The CDR3 runs 15 residues. This chain connects TRBV11-2 to TRBJ1-2, with 9 bases fitting TRBD1. Sequencing was performed on peripheral blood. This receptor was taken from a middle-aged man with acute or convalescent COVID-19. In nucleotides, the CDR3 is TGTGCCAGCAGACCAGGGACAGGGCGATTTTTTGGCTACACCTTC. It translates to CASRPGTGRFFGYTF.